Listed here are 30 T cell receptor beta chains from one sample, sequenced in a study of early T cells in non-severe SARS-CoV-2 infection. MiXCR was run by TCRdb on the 5' RACE reads, yielding one entry per CDR3 protein. The sample yields around 56,000 distinct CDR3 sequences, roughly 8.2% seen once. The source material was whole blood, sampled at baseline. The receptors were gathered from an adult who was a healthcare worker with PCR-confirmed SARS-CoV-2 infection or an uninfected control (not recorded which).

This clonotype has only a few counts. This sequence joins TRBV20-1 and TRBJ2-5; D uncertain. The CDR3 totals 13 residues. The V end was cut by 6 bases, the J end by 5 bases, with 16 bases between. Germline CDR1 is DFQATT and CDR2 is SNEGSKA (reference sequence). In nucleotides, the CDR3 is TGCAGTGCCCCACTCCCACGAGAGGAGACCCAGTACTTC. Amino acid sequence: CSAPLPREETQYF.

There are many counts of this clonotype. The DNA for the CDR3 is TGCGCCAGCAGCCAAGCTTACAGAAACACCGGGGAGCTGTTTTTT. Amino acid sequence: CASSQAYRNTGELFF. The chain joins TRBV4-1 to TRBJ2-2; D unresolved. The CDR3 spans 15 residues. Trimming shortened V by 1 base and J by 2 bases, and 8 bases separated the two germline ends. Germline V gene data show CDR1 as MGHRA and CDR2 as YSYEKL.

This clonotype occurred many times. CDR3 in DNA: TGTGCCAGCCAAGGGCGGGCAGTTAACTATGGCTACACCTTC. It yields the protein CASQGRAVNYGYTF. The V call is TRBV6-1, the J call TRBJ1-2, with D uncertain. Germline V gives CDR1 MNHNS, CDR2 SASEGT. The CDR3 contains 14 residues. The V end was cut by 8 bases, the J end by 1 base, with 14 bases between.

This clonotype was counted a few times. The gene calls are TRBV6-2 or TRBV6-3 and TRBJ2-3; D might be TRBD1 (6 bases). V dropped 2 bases and J dropped 3 bases, with 12 bases sitting between them. The CDR3 has 15 amino acids. The germline gives CDR1 MNHEY, CDR2 SVGEGT. CDR3 protein: CASSYGQSETDTQYF. The CDR3 nucleotides read TGTGCCAGCAGTTACGGACAGTCTGAGACAGATACGCAGTATTTT.

The chain combines TRBV6-6 with TRBJ2-1, with 12 bases lining up with TRBD2. J lost 7 bases, V lost 0 bases, and 7 bases had no gene match. CDR1 and CDR2 from the germline V gene are MNHNY and SVGAGI (reference sequence). This CDR3 region has 17 residues. CDR3 nucleotides: TGTGCCAGCAGTTACTCAGGACTAGCGGGAAGACTGAATGAGCAGTTCTTC. Translating gives CASSYSGLAGRLNEQFF.

This clonotype was recorded at least ten times. V is TRBV9 and J is TRBJ2-5, with unresolved D. V was pared by 3 bases and J by 4 bases, with 13 bases between. The germline gives CDR1 SGDLS, CDR2 YYNGEE. The CDR3 consists of 14 residues. CDR3 in amino acids: CASSATGLIETQYF. The CDR3 DNA sequence: TGTGCCAGCAGCGCCACCGGTCTTATAGAGACCCAGTACTTC.

This clonotype was seen a few times. For the CDR3, the DNA is TGCGCCAGCAGCGTTGGGACAGGCGAATACACAGATACGCAGTATTTT. Protein product: CASSVGTGEYTDTQYF. The chain combines TRBV5-1 with TRBJ2-3; 8 positions match TRBD1. The CDR3 has 16 residues. Germline CDR1 SGHRS, CDR2 YFSETQ. V lost 4 bases, J lost 2 bases, and 9 bases stayed unmatched.

This clonotype was counted between two and nine times. This chain connects TRBV2 to TRBJ1-1; the D is unclear. This CDR3 comprises 13 residues. Looked up from germline, CDR1 is SNHLY and CDR2 is FYNNEI. Between the trimmed V and J ends, which lost 5 bases and 1 base, there was a span of 8 bases. CDR3 bases: TGTGCCAGCAGTAATACACCGAACACTGAAGCTTTCTTT. It yields the protein CASSNTPNTEAFF.

The table lists this clonotype with a few counts. The chain recombines TRBV6-2 or TRBV6-3 with TRBJ2-5; TRBD2 matches 8 bases. CDR1 MNHEY and CDR2 SVGEGT come from the germline V gene. Trimming took 0 bases from V and 1 from J; bases not matched to a gene: 1. The CDR3 sequence is 15 residues long. The CDR3 spells CASSYSGTSQETQYF. In DNA, the CDR3 is TGTGCCAGCAGTTACTCCGGGACTAGCCAAGAGACCCAGTACTTC.

This clonotype has at least ten counts. The chain couples TRBV29-1 to TRBJ2-3; 11 bases match TRBD2. V gave up 2 bases and J gave up 4 bases; unmatched junction bases: 8. CDR3 length equals 16 residues. Germline V gene lookup returns CDR1 SQVTM and CDR2 ANQGSEA. The CDR3 DNA sequence: TGCAGCGTTGAAACTAGCGGGGGATCAAACCCAGATACGCAGTATTTT. Translating gives CSVETSGGSNPDTQYF.

This clonotype was picked up many times. V usage is TRBV3-1 and J usage is TRBJ2-3, with D possibly being TRBD2 (6 bases). The V gene lost 4 bases and the J gene lost 13 bases, with 18 bases spanning the gap. Germline V lookup: CDR1 LGHDT, CDR2 YNNKEL (reference sequence). The CDR3 covers 13 residues. CDR3 sequence: CASSRRRDHTKYF. The CDR3 nucleotides are TGTGCCAGCAGCCGCCGGAGGGACCACACGAAGTATTTT.

This clonotype occurred many times. The chain carries TRBV29-1 and TRBJ2-7, with a possible D match to TRBD2 (6 bases). The V end was cut by 6 bases, the J end by 3 bases, with 21 bases between. Germline assignment: CDR1 SQVTM and CDR2 ANQGSEA. The CDR3 consists of 15 residues. The CDR3 region has the DNA TGCAGCGTGACCGGAGTCATCGGGAGCATCTACGAGCAGTACTTC. Translation: CSVTGVIGSIYEQYF.

This clonotype came up many times. The CDR3 DNA follows: TGTGCCAGCAGTAAGTACCGGACAGAAGAGACCCAGTACTTC. Translation: CASSKYRTEETQYF. The J gene is TRBJ2-5, the V gene TRBV28; maybe TRBD1 (6 bases). The CDR3 runs to 14 residues. Germline CDR1 reads MDHEN; CDR2 reads SYDVKM. Trimming left V 5 bases short and J 3 bases short, with 13 bases between. The whole variable domain, remainder taken from reference TRBV28 and TRBJ2-5, is DVKVTQSSRYLVKRTGEKVFLECVQDMDHENMFWYRQDPGLGLRLIYFSYDVKMKEKGDIPEGYSVSREKKERFSLILESASTNQTSMYLCASSKYRTEETQYFGPGTRLLVL.

This clonotype was recorded many times. This chain connects TRBV18 to TRBJ2-7; 7 nucleotides align to TRBD1. V shed 2 bases and J 2 bases; nucleotides not matched to a gene: 3. The CDR3 is 14 residues long. Germline loops: CDR1 KGHSH, CDR2 LQKENI. CDR3 bases: TGTGCCAGCTCACCAAGGACAGGTACCTACGAGCAGTACTTC. Translated: CASSPRTGTYEQYF.

In this sample, this clonotype turned up once. This rearrangement joins TRBV20-1 to TRBJ2-3; a possible D gene is TRBD2 (6 bases). CDR3 length: 14 residues. The germline V gene has CDR1 DFQATT and CDR2 SNEGSKA (reference sequence). V shed 3 bases and J shed 0 bases, with 10 bases lying between them. The CDR3, as DNA: TGCAGTGCTAGCTTTGCGGGAAGCACAGATACGCAGTATTTT. Protein: CSASFAGSTDTQYF.

This chain uses TRBV4-1 with TRBJ2-7; D call uncertain. CDR3 length: 15 amino acids. V lost 3 bases, J lost 1 base, and 13 bases lay in between. Per germline, CDR1 MGHRA and CDR2 YSYEKL. CDR3 bases: TGCGCCAGCAGCCATGGACCCGGTACTTCCTACGAGCAGTACTTC. Amino acid sequence: CASSHGPGTSYEQYF.

This clonotype appeared many times. The chain recombines TRBV5-1 with TRBJ2-3; 13 bases agree with TRBD2. CDR3 size: 16 residues. V was clipped by 0 bases and J by 3 bases; unmatched bases: 1. The germline V gene has CDR1 SGHRS and CDR2 YFSETQ. CDR3 nucleotides: TGCGCCAGCAGCTTGGGGGGACTAGCGGGAACAGATACGCAGTATTTT. This gives the protein CASSLGGLAGTDTQYF.

This clonotype was counted between two and nine times. The gene calls are TRBV19 and TRBJ2-1; TRBD2 aligns across 8 bases. Germline CDR1 LNHDA, CDR2 SQIVND (reference sequence). CDR3 length: 15 amino acids. V lost 8 bases and J lost 0; bases outside the gene matches: 6. CDR3 amino acids: CASDTSGGSYNEQFF. The CDR3 nucleotides are TGTGCCAGTGATACTAGCGGAGGCTCCTACAATGAGCAGTTCTTC.

This clonotype appeared many times. The chain couples TRBV10-3 to TRBJ1-5; D may be TRBD1 (5 bases). The V end lost 3 bases, the J end lost 1 base, and 16 bases lay between the germline ends. The CDR3 contains 17 residues. Germline CDR1 is ENHRY and CDR2 is SYGVKD. CDR3 sequence (DNA): TGTGCCATCAGTGATTCATCGGGGCATTCGAGCAATCAGCCCCAGCATTTT. It translates to CAISDSSGHSSNQPQHF.

A word on this clonotype: This may arise from a read error, as a much more abundant clone is one base away. The chain combines TRBV2 with TRBJ1-2; no firm D call. Germline V gene data show CDR1 as SNHLY and CDR2 as FYNNEI. This CDR3 spans 9 amino acids. Deletions cut 7 bases from V and 6 bases from J, with 3 bases between. DNA of the CDR3: TGTGCCAGCAATGATGGCTACACCTTC. It yields the protein CASNDGYTF.

This chain uses TRBV30 with TRBJ2-3, with TRBD1 as a possible D gene (6 bases). V was clipped by 5 bases and J by 0 bases, with 12 bases between them. CDR3 length: 14 residues. Germline CDR1 GTSNPN, CDR2 SVGIG (reference sequence). The CDR3: CAWGQGPSTDTQYF. In DNA form, the CDR3 reads TGTGCCTGGGGCCAGGGGCCCAGCACAGATACGCAGTATTTT.

The chain links TRBV7-2 to TRBJ1-5; 9 bases line up with TRBD1. Germline V CDR1 and CDR2: SGHTA, FQGNSA. The junction had 3 bases not matched to a gene; V was cut back by 5 bases and J by 4 bases. The CDR3 runs to 14 residues. CDR3: CASSTTGGNQPQHF. The CDR3 DNA is TGTGCCAGCAGCACGACAGGGGGAAATCAGCCCCAGCATTTT. Filled out from reference TRBV7-2 and TRBJ1-5, the complete variable domain reads GAGVSQSPSNKVTEKGKDVELRCDPISGHTALYWYRQSLGQGLEFLIYFQGNSAPDKSGLPSDRFSAERTGGSVSTLTIQRTQQEDSAVYLCASSTTGGNQPQHFGDGTRLSIL.

This clonotype was seen only a few times. The chain has TRBV11-3 and TRBJ2-7, with a tentative D call TRBD1 (6 bases). The CDR3 extends over 15 amino acids. The ends were cut back, 0 bases at V and 1 base at J, with 10 bases in the middle. Germline assignment: CDR1 SGHNT and CDR2 YENEEA. In DNA form, the CDR3 reads TGTGCCAGCAGCTTAGAGGGGGCAGCATCCTACGAGCAGTACTTC. Its translation: CASSLEGAASYEQYF. The complete variable domain, with remaining parts taken from reference TRBV11-3 and TRBJ2-7, reads EAGVVQSPRYKIIEKKQPVAFWCNPISGHNTLYWYLQNLGQGPELLIRYENEEAVDDSQLPKDRFSAERLKGVDSTLKIQPAELGDSAVYLCASSLEGAASYEQYFGPGTRLTVT.

This clonotype was seen repeatedly, ten times or more. The V gene is TRBV7-9, the J gene TRBJ2-7; TRBD1 agrees at 9 bases. There are 15 residues in the CDR3. Losses at the gene ends were 2 bases for V and 6 bases for J; bases not matched to a gene: 8. The germline V gene has CDR1 SEHNR and CDR2 FQNEAQ (reference sequence). CDR3: CASSLRGTGITEQYF. CDR3 in DNA: TGTGCCAGCAGCTTAAGAGGGACAGGGATAACCGAGCAGTACTTC.

There are a few counts of this clonotype. The J gene is TRBJ1-1, the V gene TRBV7-2; a possible D gene is TRBD1 (6 bases). The CDR3 totals 13 residues. V was trimmed by 3 bases and J by 4 bases, leaving 9 bases between them. The germline V gene has CDR1 SGHTA and CDR2 FQGNSA. The chain's CDR3 is CASSFEQGTEAFF. The DNA of the CDR3 is TGTGCCAGCAGCTTTGAACAGGGCACTGAAGCTTTCTTT. Looking up the rest from reference TRBV7-2 and TRBJ1-1 gives the full variable domain: GAGVSQSPSNKVTEKGKDVELRCDPISGHTALYWYRQSLGQGLEFLIYFQGNSAPDKSGLPSDRFSAERTGGSVSTLTIQRTQQEDSAVYLCASSFEQGTEAFFGQGTRLTVV.

The rearrangement uses TRBV6-5 and TRBJ2-7; weak D call: TRBD2 (7 bases). CDR1 MNHEY and CDR2 SVGAGI come from the germline V gene. The CDR3 is made up of 14 amino acids. Deletions cut 6 bases from V and 5 bases from J, with 17 bases between. CDR3 loop: CASSQKGGRNEQYF. The CDR3 DNA follows: TGTGCCAGCAGCCAAAAGGGGGGGAGGAACGAGCAGTACTTC.

V is TRBV28 and J is TRBJ2-3; TRBD2 might be the D (5 bases). Germline V gene data show CDR1 as MDHEN and CDR2 as SYDVKM. V lost 10 bases, J lost 2 bases, and 13 bases lay in between. This CDR3 has 13 residues. In DNA form, the CDR3 reads TGTGCCAACCGGGGAGTCAACACAGATACGCAGTATTTT. This translates into CANRGVNTDTQYF.

This clonotype has a count of ten or more. CDR3 nucleotide sequence: TGTGCCAGCAGTGAAGGGTGGGGGCAAGAGACCCAGTACTTC. It encodes CASSEGWGQETQYF. The chain links TRBV25-1 to TRBJ2-5; D is possibly TRBD1 or TRBD2 (5 bases each). V dropped 2 bases and J dropped 2 bases, with 9 bases sitting between them. This CDR3 is built from 14 residues. Germline V CDR1 and CDR2: MGHDK, SYGVNS.

This chain joins TRBV4-1 and TRBJ2-4; D is possibly TRBD1 or TRBD2 (5 bases each). The CDR3 has 15 residues. Deletions cut 1 base from V and 9 bases from J, with 16 bases between. The germline CDR1 and CDR2 sequences are MGHRA and YSYEKL. The CDR3 is CASSQVAGDDGIQYF. Written as DNA, the CDR3 is TGCGCCAGCAGCCAAGTGGCTGGGGACGATGGCATTCAGTACTTC.

V and J are TRBV10-1 and TRBJ1-4, with D uncertain. The CDR3 sequence is 14 residues long. Trimming left V 0 bases short and J 8 bases short, with 10 bases between. Germline CDR1 is WNHNN and CDR2 is SYGVQD (reference sequence). The CDR3 sequence is CASSESNQREKLFF. DNA for the CDR3: TGCGCCAGCAGTGAGTCGAATCAGAGAGAAAAACTGTTTTTT.